Presented here are 21 T cell receptor beta chains from one specimen sequenced in a study of human versus mouse CDR3 diversity and MHC coevolution. Assay: immunoSEQ multiplex PCR; the TCRdb copy retains only in-frame clones and omits some. The sample holds about 60,000 clones; about 93% are singletons and the top ten take approximately 17%. Material for sequencing was naive CD4+ T cells from blood. Subset denoted: CD45RO-negative CD62L-positive naive CD4 T cells. The receptors stem from a person aged 55 to 75 in good health.

The chain has TRBV2 and TRBJ2-2, with 9 bases identical to TRBD2. The CDR3 loop spans 17 amino acids. V dropped 3 bases and J dropped 3; count of bases not matched to a gene: 8. CDR1 is SNHLY, CDR2 FYNNEI, per germline. CDR3 sequence reads: CASSDVKGLADTGELFF. CDR3 nucleotide sequence: TGTGCCAGCAGTGATGTTAAGGGACTAGCCGACACCGGGGAGCTGTTTTTT.

This chain joins TRBV6-5 and TRBJ1-1, with 11 positions matching TRBD1. The CDR3 covers 15 residues. J gave up 5 bases and V 2 bases, and 4 bases lay outside the gene matches. The germline CDR1 and CDR2 sequences are MNHEY and SVGAGI. CDR3 protein: CASSYLGQGETEAFF. For the CDR3, the DNA is TGTGCCAGCAGTTACCTGGGACAGGGGGAAACTGAAGCTTTCTTT.

The chain couples TRBV5-1 to TRBJ2-1; 15 nucleotides match TRBD2. V was pared by 3 bases and J by 9 bases, with 10 bases of the junction left unmatched. Germline V gives CDR1 SGHRS, CDR2 YFSETQ. This CDR3 contains 17 residues. CDR3 nucleotides: TGCGCCAGCAGCTACATTCCGGGACTAGCGGGAGGTGTTGAGCAGTTCTTC. Translation: CASSYIPGLAGGVEQFF.

The V gene is TRBV29-1, the J gene TRBJ2-6; D may be TRBD1 (7 bases). Trimming removed 2 bases from V and 2 bases from J, with 13 bases in between. Germline CDR1 is SQVTM and CDR2 is ANQGSEA. CDR3 length: 16 amino acids. The CDR3 here is CSVEQGGVTGANVLTF. The CDR3 DNA sequence: TGCAGCGTTGAACAGGGGGGCGTCACTGGGGCCAACGTCCTGACTTTC.

This chain links TRBV5-6 with TRBJ1-5; 7 positions match TRBD1. Germline V gene data show CDR1 as SGHDT and CDR2 as YYEEEE. Germline trimming cut 7 bases from V and 4 bases from J; bases unmatched to any gene: 5. The CDR3 runs 13 residues. The CDR3 reads CASLEGANQPQHF. Here the CDR3 DNA reads TGTGCCAGCCTTGAGGGGGCGAATCAGCCCCAGCATTTT.

The V and J genes are TRBV19 and TRBJ2-3; a weak D match, TRBD1 (6 bases). CDR3 length: 15 amino acids. V lost 4 bases, J lost 0 bases, and 11 bases lay in between. The germline gives CDR1 LNHDA, CDR2 SQIVND (reference sequence). CDR3 sequence (DNA): TGTGCCAGTAGTAGGACAGCAGCTAGCACAGATACGCAGTATTTT. This sequence encodes CASSRTAASTDTQYF.

The chain couples TRBV4-1 to TRBJ2-7; a weak D match, TRBD1 (5 bases). V lost 0 bases to trimming and J lost 7 bases, with 25 bases between them. Germline V gene sequence: CDR1 MGHRA, CDR2 YSYEKL. The CDR3 has 18 amino acids. The CDR3 here is CASSQELNLVGRPREQYF. DNA for the CDR3: TGCGCCAGCAGCCAAGAGTTAAACCTTGTGGGGCGTCCCCGGGAGCAGTACTTC.

The rearrangement uses TRBV10-1 and TRBJ2-7; 9 nucleotides agree with TRBD1. The CDR3 extends over 13 amino acids. J lost 9 bases, V lost 2 bases, and 5 bases had no gene match. The germline V gene has CDR1 WNHNN and CDR2 SYGVQD (reference sequence). Written as DNA, the CDR3 is TGCGCCAGCAGTGAGAACAGGGGGCTTGCGCAGTACTTC. Residues: CASSENRGLAQYF.

The V gene is TRBV7-3, the J gene TRBJ2-2; 8 nucleotides align to TRBD2. Germline lookup yields CDR1 SGHTA and CDR2 FQGTGA. The CDR3 spans 16 residues. V gave up 5 bases and J gave up 5 bases; unmatched junction bases: 10. CDR3 protein: CASSETRRGGTGELFF. The CDR3 DNA reads TGTGCCAGCAGCGAGACTAGACGGGGGGGTACCGGGGAGCTGTTTTTT.

This chain joins TRBV28 and TRBJ2-4; weak D call: TRBD1 (7 bases). Germline V gives CDR1 MDHEN, CDR2 SYDVKM. Trimming took off 8 bases at V and 2 bases at J, with 13 bases between the two ends. There are 14 residues in the CDR3. In DNA, the CDR3 is TGTGCCAGCCAGGGGGGCGGTACCAAAAACATTCAGTACTTC. Translating gives CASQGGGTKNIQYF.

The rearrangement joins TRBV5-6 to TRBJ2-3; 11 bases match TRBD2. The V segment lost 4 bases and the J segment 1 base; nucleotides outside the gene matches: 2. In germline, CDR1 is SGHDT, CDR2 YYEEEE. This CDR3 has 15 amino acids. CDR3 nucleotide sequence: TGTGCCAGCAGCCCGACTAGCGGGGGCACAGATACGCAGTATTTT. The encoded protein is CASSPTSGGTDTQYF.

The rearrangement joins TRBV7-8 to TRBJ2-4; a possible D gene is TRBD2 (7 bases). Germline CDR1 SGHVS, CDR2 FQNEAQ. The ends were cut back, 8 bases at V and 4 bases at J, with 24 bases in the middle. The CDR3 length is 17 residues. CDR3 loop: CASATRGREKQKNIQYF. In nucleotides, the CDR3 is TGTGCCAGCGCCACGCGGGGGCGGGAGAAGCAGAAAAACATTCAGTACTTC.

This chain uses TRBV15 with TRBJ1-5, with 7 bases that match TRBD1. The junction had 3 bases not matched to a gene; V was cut back by 4 bases and J by 0 bases. The CDR3 spans 15 residues. The germline V gene encodes CDR1 LNHNV and CDR2 YYDKDF (reference sequence). The CDR3 DNA is TGTGCCACCAGCACAGGGGGGTATAGCAATCAGCCCCAGCATTTT. This codes for CATSTGGYSNQPQHF.

V and J are TRBV9 and TRBJ2-1; 10 nucleotides agree with TRBD2. This CDR3 is built from 15 residues. The V gene's germline CDR1 is SGDLS and CDR2 YYNGEE. J gave up 0 bases and V 3 bases, and 0 bases lay outside the gene matches. CDR3: CASSGTSGSYNEQFF. CDR3 coding DNA: TGTGCCAGCAGCGGGACTAGCGGCTCCTACAATGAGCAGTTCTTC. Drawing the rest from reference TRBV9 and TRBJ2-1, the complete variable domain is DSGVTQTPKHLITATGQRVTLRCSPRSGDLSVYWYQQSLDQGLQFLIQYYNGEERAKGNILERFSAQQFPDLHSELNLSSLELGDSALYFCASSGTSGSYNEQFFGPGTRLTVL.

The V call is TRBV6-6, the J call TRBJ2-2, with D possibly being TRBD1 (6 bases). The CDR3 consists of 14 residues. The ends were cut back, 11 bases at V and 1 base at J, with 14 bases in the middle. Germline loops: CDR1 MNHNY, CDR2 SVGAGI (reference sequence). The CDR3 spells CASVGGQNTGELFF. Written as DNA, the CDR3 is TGTGCCTCCGTAGGGGGTCAGAACACCGGGGAGCTGTTTTTT.

V is TRBV7-8 and J is TRBJ1-5, with D tentatively TRBD1 (6 bases). CDR3 size: 16 residues. Germline CDR1 reads SGHVS; CDR2 reads FQNEAQ. Trimming pared 1 base from V and 2 bases from J, leaving 12 bases between. For the CDR3, the DNA is TGTGCCAGCAGCTTAGAACAAGCAGGGGGCAATCAGCCCCAGCATTTT. Its protein is CASSLEQAGGNQPQHF.

The chain combines TRBV9 with TRBJ2-7, with D perhaps TRBD1 (8 bases). Germline V gene lookup returns CDR1 SGDLS and CDR2 YYNGEE. Trimming removed 5 bases at V and 4 bases at J, with 16 bases between. This CDR3 comprises 14 residues. The CDR3 DNA reads TGTGCCAGCAGTGGTACAGGGGGGGATTACGAGCAGTACTTC. Protein sequence: CASSGTGGDYEQYF.

The table lists this clone with a count of one. The genes are TRBV2 and TRBJ2-7; tentatively, D is TRBD2 (6 bases). Deletions cut 3 bases from V and 2 bases from J, with 14 bases between. The CDR3 is 15 residues long. Germline V lookup: CDR1 SNHLY, CDR2 FYNNEI. This chain's CDR3 is CASSESLANPYEQYF. The DNA of the CDR3 is TGTGCCAGCAGTGAGTCGCTAGCGAACCCCTACGAGCAGTACTTC.

The chain combines TRBV7-9 with TRBJ2-3, with TRBD2 identical over 13 bases. Germline lookup yields CDR1 SEHNR and CDR2 FQNEAQ (reference sequence). V lost 6 bases to trimming and J lost 6 bases; unmatched junction nucleotides: 9. The CDR3 loop spans 16 amino acids. CDR3 nucleotide sequence: TGTGCCAGCAGTTACCCGACTAGCGGGAGGACGGATACGCAGTATTTT. It encodes CASSYPTSGRTDTQYF.

The V gene is TRBV7-2, the J gene TRBJ2-1, with 8 bases that match TRBD2. The CDR3 covers 13 residues. Germline loops: CDR1 SGHTA, CDR2 FQGNSA. With 3 bases clipped from V and 11 bases from J, the junction kept 6 bases outside the gene matches. CDR3 sequence: CASSFKAGDKQFF. CDR3 coding DNA: TGTGCCAGCAGCTTTAAAGCGGGAGATAAGCAGTTCTTC.

The chain uses TRBV5-1 and TRBJ2-1, with TRBD1 matching over 10 bases. V was pared by 4 bases and J by 5 bases, with 6 bases of the junction left unmatched. This CDR3 has 15 residues. Germline lookup yields CDR1 SGHRS and CDR2 YFSETQ. The CDR3 reads CASSLRQGANNEQFF. The CDR3 bases are TGCGCCAGCAGCCTTAGACAGGGGGCGAACAATGAGCAGTTCTTC. The complete variable domain, with remaining parts taken from reference TRBV5-1 and TRBJ2-1, reads KAGVTQTPRYLIKTRGQQVTLSCSPISGHRSVSWYQQTPGQGLQFLFEYFSETQRNKGNFPGRFSGRQFSNSRSEMNVSTLELGDSALYLCASSLRQGANNEQFFGPGTRLTVL.